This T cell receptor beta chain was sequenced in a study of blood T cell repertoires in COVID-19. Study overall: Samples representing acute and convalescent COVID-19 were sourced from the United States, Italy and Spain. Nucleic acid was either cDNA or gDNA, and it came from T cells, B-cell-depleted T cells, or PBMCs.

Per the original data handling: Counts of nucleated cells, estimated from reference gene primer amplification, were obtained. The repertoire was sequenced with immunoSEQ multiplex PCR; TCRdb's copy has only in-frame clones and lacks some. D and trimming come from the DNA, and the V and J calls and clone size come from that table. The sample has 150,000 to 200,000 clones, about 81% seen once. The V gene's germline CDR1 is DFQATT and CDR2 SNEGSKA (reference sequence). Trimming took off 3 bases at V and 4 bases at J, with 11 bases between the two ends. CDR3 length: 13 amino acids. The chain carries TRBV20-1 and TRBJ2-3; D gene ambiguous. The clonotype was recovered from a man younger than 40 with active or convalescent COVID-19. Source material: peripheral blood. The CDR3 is CSASRKSADTQYF. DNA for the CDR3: TGCAGTGCTAGTCGCAAGAGTGCAGATACGCAGTATTTT.